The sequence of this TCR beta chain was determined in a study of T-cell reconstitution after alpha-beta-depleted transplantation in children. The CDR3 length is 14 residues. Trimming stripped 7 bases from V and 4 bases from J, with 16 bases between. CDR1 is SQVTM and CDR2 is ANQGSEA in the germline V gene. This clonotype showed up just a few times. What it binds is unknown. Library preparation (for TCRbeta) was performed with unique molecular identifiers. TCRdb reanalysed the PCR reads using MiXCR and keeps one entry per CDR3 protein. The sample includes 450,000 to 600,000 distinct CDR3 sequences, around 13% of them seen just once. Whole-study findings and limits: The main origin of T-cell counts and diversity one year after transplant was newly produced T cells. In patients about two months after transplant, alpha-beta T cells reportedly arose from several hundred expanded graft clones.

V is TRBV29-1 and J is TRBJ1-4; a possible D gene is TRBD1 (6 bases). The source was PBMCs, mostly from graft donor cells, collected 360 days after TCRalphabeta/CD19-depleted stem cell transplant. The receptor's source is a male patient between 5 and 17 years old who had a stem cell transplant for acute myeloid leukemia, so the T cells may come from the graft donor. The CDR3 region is CSASTTGYNEKLFF. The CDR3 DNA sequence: TGCAGCGCCTCAACCACAGGGTATAATGAAAAACTGTTTTTT. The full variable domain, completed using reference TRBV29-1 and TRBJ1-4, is SAVISQKPSRDICQRGTSLTIQCQVDSQVTMMFWYRQQPGQSLTLIATANQGSEATYESGFVIDKFPISRPNLTFSTLTVSNMSPEDSSIYLCSASTTGYNEKLFFGSGTQLSVL.